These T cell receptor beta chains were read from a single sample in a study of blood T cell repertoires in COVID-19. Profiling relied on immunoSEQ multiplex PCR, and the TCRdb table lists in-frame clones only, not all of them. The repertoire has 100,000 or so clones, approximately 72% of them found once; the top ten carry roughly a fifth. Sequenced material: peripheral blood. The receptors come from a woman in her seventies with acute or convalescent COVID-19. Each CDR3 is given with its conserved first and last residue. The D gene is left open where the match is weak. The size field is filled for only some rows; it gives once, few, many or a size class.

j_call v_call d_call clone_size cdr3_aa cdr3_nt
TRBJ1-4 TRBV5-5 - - CASSLLEGEKLFF TGTGCCAGCAGCTTGTTAGAGGGTGAAAAACTGTTTTTT
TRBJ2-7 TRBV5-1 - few CASRPRETGEQYF TGCGCCAGCAGGCCAAGAGAGACGGGCGAGCAGTACTTC
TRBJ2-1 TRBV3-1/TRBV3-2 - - CASSRRGSYNEQFF TGTGCCAGCAGCCGCAGGGGCTCCTACAATGAGCAGTTCTTC
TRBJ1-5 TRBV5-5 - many CASSLEGQGSQPQHF TGTGCCAGCAGCTTGGAGGGCCAGGGGAGTCAGCCCCAGCATTTT
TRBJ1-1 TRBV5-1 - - CASSLQGGNTEAFF TGCGCCAGCAGCTTACAGGGCGGAAACACTGAAGCTTTCTTT
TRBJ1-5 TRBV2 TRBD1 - CASSGQGGGQPQHF TGTGCCAGCAGTGGACAGGGGGGTGGGCAGCCCCAGCATTTT
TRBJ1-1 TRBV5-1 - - CASRPGVNTEAFF TGCGCCAGCCGACCCGGGGTGAACACTGAAGCTTTCTTT
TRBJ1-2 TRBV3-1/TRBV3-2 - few CASSHLLEGYTF TGTGCCAGCAGCCATCTTCTAGAGGGCTACACCTTC
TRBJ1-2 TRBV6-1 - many CASSETGLYGYTF TGTGCCAGCAGTGAAACGGGACTCTATGGCTACACCTTC
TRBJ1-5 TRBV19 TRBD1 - CASSIGGQAKVQPQHF TGTGCCAGTAGTATTGGGGGACAGGCTAAGGTTCAGCCCCAGCATTTT
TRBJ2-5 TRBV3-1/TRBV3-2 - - CASSQDPRGETQYF TGTGCCAGCAGCCAGGACCCCCGGGGAGAGACCCAGTACTTC
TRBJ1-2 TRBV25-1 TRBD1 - CASTGRGRVDYGYTF TGTGCCAGTACAGGCAGGGGGCGGGTAGACTATGGCTACACCTTC
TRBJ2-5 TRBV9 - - CASSVNREAQYF TGTGCCAGCAGCGTAAATAGGGAGGCCCAGTACTTC
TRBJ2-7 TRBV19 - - CASKSSRFSYEQYF TGTGCCAGTAAGAGTTCCAGGTTCTCCTACGAGCAGTACTTC
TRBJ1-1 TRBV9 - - CASSPGRQFEAFF TGTGCCAGCAGCCCCGGACGACAGTTTGAAGCTTTCTTT
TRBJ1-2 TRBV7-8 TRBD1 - CASSLRQGAHGYTF TGTGCCAGCAGCTTGAGACAGGGGGCGCATGGCTACACCTTC
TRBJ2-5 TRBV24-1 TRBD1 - CATSPGGRETQYF TGTGCCACCAGTCCAGGGGGTAGGGAGACCCAGTACTTC
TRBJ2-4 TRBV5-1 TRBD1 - CASSSQGGLAKNIQYF TGCGCCAGCAGCTCACAGGGGGGACTAGCCAAAAACATTCAGTACTTC
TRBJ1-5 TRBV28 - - CASTPRSLSNQPQHF TGTGCCAGCACCCCTAGGAGCCTCAGCAATCAGCCCCAGCATTTT
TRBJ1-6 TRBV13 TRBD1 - CASSPRDRGSSPLHF TGTGCCAGCAGCCCGCGGGACAGGGGAAGTTCACCCCTCCACTTT
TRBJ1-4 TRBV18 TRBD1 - CASSPLGTGFEKLFF TGTGCCAGCTCACCCCTCGGGACAGGGTTTGAAAAACTGTTTTTT
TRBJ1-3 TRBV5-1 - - CASSLDSSGNTIYF TGCGCCAGCAGCCTCGACAGCTCTGGAAACACCATATATTTT
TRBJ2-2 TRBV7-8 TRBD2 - CASSLGPGLAGIGELFF TGTGCCAGCAGCTTAGGACCGGGACTAGCAGGCATCGGGGAGCTGTTTTTT
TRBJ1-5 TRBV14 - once CASSQDERQPQHF TGTGCCAGCAGCCAAGATGAGCGGCAGCCCCAGCATTTT
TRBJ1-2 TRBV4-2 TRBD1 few CASSQVLRGQGLF TGTGCCAGCAGCCAAGTTTTAAGAGGACAGGGCCTCTTC
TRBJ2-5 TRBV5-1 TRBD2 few CASSLGASGVLETQYF TGCGCCAGCAGCTTGGGGGCTAGCGGGGTTCTGGAGACCCAGTACTTC
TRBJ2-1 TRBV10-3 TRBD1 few CAIRFGQGTNEQFF TGTGCCATCAGATTCGGACAGGGCACCAATGAGCAGTTCTTC
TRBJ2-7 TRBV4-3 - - CASSQDPSGFDEQYF TGCGCCAGCAGCCAAGATCCCTCAGGGTTCGACGAGCAGTACTTC
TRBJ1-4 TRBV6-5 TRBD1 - CASRAGTAQEKLFF TGTGCCAGCAGGGCCGGGACAGCTCAAGAAAAACTGTTTTTT
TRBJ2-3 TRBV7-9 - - CASSLAGLRDTQYF TGTGCCAGCAGCTTAGCGGGCTTGCGAGATACGCAGTATTTT
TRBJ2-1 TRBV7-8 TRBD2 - CASSGTSGGFTWNEQFF TGTGCCAGCAGCGGAACTAGCGGGGGGTTTACGTGGAATGAGCAGTTCTTC
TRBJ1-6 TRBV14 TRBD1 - CASSQVQGAASSPLHF TGTGCCAGCAGCCAAGTTCAGGGGGCGGCAAGTTCACCCCTCCACTTT
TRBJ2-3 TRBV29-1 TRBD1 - CSVEILGTGTDTQYF TGCAGCGTTGAAATCCTCGGGACAGGAACAGATACGCAGTATTTT
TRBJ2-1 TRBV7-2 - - CASSLAGAFSNEQFF TGTGCCAGCAGCTTAGCGGGGGCCTTTAGCAATGAGCAGTTCTTC
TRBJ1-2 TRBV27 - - CASSFLGGGYGYTF TGTGCCAGCAGTTTCTTAGGGGGAGGGTATGGCTACACCTTC
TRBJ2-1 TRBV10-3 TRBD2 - CAISESLSGDNEQFF TGTGCCATCAGTGAGTCGCTCAGCGGGGACAATGAGCAGTTCTTC
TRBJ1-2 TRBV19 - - CASSIEQGGYGYTF TGTGCCAGTAGTATAGAACAGGGTGGCTATGGCTACACCTTC
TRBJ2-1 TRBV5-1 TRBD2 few CASSPPSGGAYNEQFF TGCGCCAGCAGCCCCCCGAGCGGGGGGGCCTACAATGAGCAGTTCTTC
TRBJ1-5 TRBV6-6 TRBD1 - CASRQNPGQYNQPQHF TGTGCCAGCAGACAGAACCCGGGACAGTACAATCAGCCCCAGCATTTT
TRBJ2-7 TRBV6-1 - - CASSEVGSSYEQYF TGTGCCAGCAGTGAGGTCGGGAGTTCCTACGAGCAGTACTTC
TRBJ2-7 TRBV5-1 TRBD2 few CPRLRRGGARGGQQYF TGCCCCCGTTTGCGCCGTGGGGGGGCCCGGGGGGGGCAGCAGTACTTC
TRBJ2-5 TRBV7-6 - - CASSLVATGSETQYF TGTGCCAGCAGCTTAGTAGCCACAGGGTCCGAGACCCAGTACTTC
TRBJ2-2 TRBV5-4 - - CASSLGGPGVTGELFF TGTGCCAGCAGCTTGGGGGGACCAGGGGTCACCGGGGAGCTGTTTTTT
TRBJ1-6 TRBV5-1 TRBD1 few CASSSGTGYSPLHF TGCGCCAGCAGCTCAGGGACAGGGTATTCACCCCTCCACTTT
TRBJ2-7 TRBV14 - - CASSLKYEQYF TGTGCCAGCAGCCTTAAATACGAGCAGTACTTC
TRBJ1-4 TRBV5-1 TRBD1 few CASSLDGTGPEKLFF TGCGCCAGCAGCTTGGATGGGACAGGGCCTGAAAAACTGTTTTTT
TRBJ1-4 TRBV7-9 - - CASSLRSGYEKLFF TGTGCCAGCAGCTTAAGGTCAGGGTATGAAAAACTGTTTTTT
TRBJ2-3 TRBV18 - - CASSPRESSTDTQYF TGTGCCAGCTCACCCCGGGAGTCGTCTACAGATACGCAGTATTTT
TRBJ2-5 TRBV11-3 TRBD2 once CASSPGTSEREETQYF TGTGCCAGCAGCCCCGGGACTAGCGAAAGGGAAGAGACCCAGTACTTC
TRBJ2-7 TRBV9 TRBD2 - CASSAAFGLAGRYEQYF TGTGCCAGCAGCGCTGCCTTCGGACTAGCGGGGCGCTACGAGCAGTACTTC
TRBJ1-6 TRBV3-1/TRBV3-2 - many CASSQVMNSPLHF TGTGCCAGCAGCCAAGTAATGAATTCACCCCTCCACTTT
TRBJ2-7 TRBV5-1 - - CARLSLRGGPGWEQYF TGCGCCCGCTTGAGCCTTAGGGGGGGCCCGGGGTGGGAGCAGTACTTC
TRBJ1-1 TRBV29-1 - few CSVARAVSEAFF TGCAGCGTTGCCAGGGCGGTCTCTGAAGCTTTCTTT
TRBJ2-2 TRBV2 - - CASSGDRITGELFF TGTGCCAGCAGTGGAGACAGGATCACCGGGGAGCTGTTTTTT
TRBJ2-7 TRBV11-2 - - CASSLSTSNSYEQYF TGTGCCAGCAGCTTATCCACGAGTAACTCCTACGAGCAGTACTTC
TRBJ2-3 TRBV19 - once CASSPEIGGTSTDTQYF TGTGCCAGTAGTCCCGAAATAGGCGGCACTAGCACAGATACGCAGTATTTT
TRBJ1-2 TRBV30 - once CAWSRGYNYGYTF TGTGCCTGGAGTCGGGGGTATAACTATGGCTACACCTTC
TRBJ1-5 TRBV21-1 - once CTSSKGTGEGNQPQHF TGTACCAGCAGCAAAGGAACAGGGGAAGGCAATCAGCCCCAGCATTTT